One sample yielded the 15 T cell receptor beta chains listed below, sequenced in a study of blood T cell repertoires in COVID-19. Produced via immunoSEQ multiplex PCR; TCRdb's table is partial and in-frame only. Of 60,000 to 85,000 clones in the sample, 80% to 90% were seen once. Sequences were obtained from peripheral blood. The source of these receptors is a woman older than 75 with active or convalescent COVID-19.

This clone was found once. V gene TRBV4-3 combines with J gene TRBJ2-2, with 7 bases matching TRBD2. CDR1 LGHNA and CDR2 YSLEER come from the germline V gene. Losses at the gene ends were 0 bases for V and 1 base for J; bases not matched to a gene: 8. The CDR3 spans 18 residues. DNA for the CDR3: TGCGCCAGCAGCCAAGAGCAGCTAGCGGCTTTGAACACCGGGGAGCTGTTTTTT. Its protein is CASSQEQLAALNTGELFF.

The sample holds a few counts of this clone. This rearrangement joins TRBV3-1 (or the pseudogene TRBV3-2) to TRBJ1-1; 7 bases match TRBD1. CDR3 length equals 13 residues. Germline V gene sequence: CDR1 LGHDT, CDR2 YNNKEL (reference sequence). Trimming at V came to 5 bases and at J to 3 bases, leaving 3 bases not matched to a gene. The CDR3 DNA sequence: TGTGCCAGCAGCTCTACAGGGGACACTGAAGCTTTCTTT. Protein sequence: CASSSTGDTEAFF.

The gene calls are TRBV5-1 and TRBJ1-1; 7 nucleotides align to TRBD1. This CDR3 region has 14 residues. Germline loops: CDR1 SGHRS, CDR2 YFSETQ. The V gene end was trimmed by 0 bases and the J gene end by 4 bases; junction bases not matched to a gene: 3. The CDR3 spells CASSLDRGGTEAFF. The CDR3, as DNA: TGCGCCAGCAGCTTGGACAGGGGTGGCACTGAAGCTTTCTTT.

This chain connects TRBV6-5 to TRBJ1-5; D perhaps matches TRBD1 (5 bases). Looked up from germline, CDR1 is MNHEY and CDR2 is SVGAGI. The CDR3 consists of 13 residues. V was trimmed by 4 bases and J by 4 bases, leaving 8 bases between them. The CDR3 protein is CASSSQGNQPQHF. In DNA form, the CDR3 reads TGTGCCAGCAGTTCCCAGGGTAATCAGCCCCAGCATTTT.

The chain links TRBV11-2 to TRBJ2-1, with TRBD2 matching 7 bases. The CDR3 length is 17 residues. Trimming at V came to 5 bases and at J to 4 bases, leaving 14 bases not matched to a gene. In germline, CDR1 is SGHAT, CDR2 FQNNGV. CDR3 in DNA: TGTGCCAGCAGCCCCACGTCCGGGAGGTCCAGTTACAATGAGCAGTTCTTC. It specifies CASSPTSGRSSYNEQFF.

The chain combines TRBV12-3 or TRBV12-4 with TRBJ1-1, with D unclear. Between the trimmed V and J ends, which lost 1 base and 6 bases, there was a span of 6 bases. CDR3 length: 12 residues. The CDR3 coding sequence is TGTGCCAGCAGTTTAGTCAGCGCTGAAGCTTTCTTT. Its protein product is CASSLVSAEAFF.

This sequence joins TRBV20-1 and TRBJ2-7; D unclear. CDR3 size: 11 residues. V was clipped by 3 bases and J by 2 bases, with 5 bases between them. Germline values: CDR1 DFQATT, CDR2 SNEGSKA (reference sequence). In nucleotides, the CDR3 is TGCAGTGCTAGTCGGGCCTACGAGCAGTACTTC. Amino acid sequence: CSASRAYEQYF.

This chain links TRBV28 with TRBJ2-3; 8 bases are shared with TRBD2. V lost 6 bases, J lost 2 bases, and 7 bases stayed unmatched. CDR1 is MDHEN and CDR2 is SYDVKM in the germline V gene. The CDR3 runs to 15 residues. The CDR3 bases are TGTGCCAGCAGCACATCGGGAGGGTACACAGATACGCAGTATTTT. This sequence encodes CASSTSGGYTDTQYF.

This CDR3 reads CASSLAAAWGDTQYF. The CDR3 coding sequence is TGCGCCAGCAGCTTGGCAGCGGCTTGGGGAGATACGCAGTATTTT. The V and J genes are TRBV5-1 and TRBJ2-3; TRBD2 is a possible D gene (5 bases). This CDR3 has 15 amino acids. Trimming took 0 bases from V and 5 from J, leaving 13 bases between them. Germline V gene data show CDR1 as SGHRS and CDR2 as YFSETQ.

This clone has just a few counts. Here the CDR3 DNA reads TGTGCCAGCAGCCCGGACAGTCATAGCAATCAGCCCCAGCATTTT. Protein product: CASSPDSHSNQPQHF. J is TRBJ1-5 and V is TRBV7-2; possibly TRBD1 for D (6 bases). Germline loops: CDR1 SGHTA, CDR2 FQGNSA. Trimming left V 5 bases short and J 0 bases short, with 11 bases between. The CDR3 extends over 15 amino acids. Drawing the rest from reference TRBV7-2 and TRBJ1-5, the complete variable domain is GAGVSQSPSNKVTEKGKDVELRCDPISGHTALYWYRQSLGQGLEFLIYFQGNSAPDKSGLPSDRFSAERTGGSVSTLTIQRTQQEDSAVYLCASSPDSHSNQPQHFGDGTRLSIL.

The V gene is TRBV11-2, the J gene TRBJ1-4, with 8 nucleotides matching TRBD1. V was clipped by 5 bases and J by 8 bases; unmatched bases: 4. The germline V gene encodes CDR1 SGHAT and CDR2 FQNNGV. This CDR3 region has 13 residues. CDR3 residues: CASSRTGNEKLFF. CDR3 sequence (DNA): TGTGCCAGCAGCCGGACAGGGAACGAAAAACTGTTTTTT. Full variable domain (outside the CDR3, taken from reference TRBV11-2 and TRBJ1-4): EAGVAQSPRYKIIEKRQSVAFWCNPISGHATLYWYQQILGQGPKLLIQFQNNGVVDDSQLPKDRFSAERLKGVDSTLKIQPAKLEDSAVYLCASSRTGNEKLFFGSGTQLSVL.

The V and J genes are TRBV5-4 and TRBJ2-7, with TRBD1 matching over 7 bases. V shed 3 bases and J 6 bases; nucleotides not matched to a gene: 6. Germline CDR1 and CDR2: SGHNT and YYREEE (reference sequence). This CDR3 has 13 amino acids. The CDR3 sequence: CASSSTGTVEQYF. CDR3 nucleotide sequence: TGTGCCAGCAGCTCCACCGGGACAGTCGAGCAGTACTTC.

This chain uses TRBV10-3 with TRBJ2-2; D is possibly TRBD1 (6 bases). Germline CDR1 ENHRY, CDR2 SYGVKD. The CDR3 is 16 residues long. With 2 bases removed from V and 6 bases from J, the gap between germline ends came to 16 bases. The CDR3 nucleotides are TGTGCCATCAGTGAGAGAGGGGGTGGAATAGCCGGGGAGCTGTTTTTT. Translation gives CAISERGGGIAGELFF.

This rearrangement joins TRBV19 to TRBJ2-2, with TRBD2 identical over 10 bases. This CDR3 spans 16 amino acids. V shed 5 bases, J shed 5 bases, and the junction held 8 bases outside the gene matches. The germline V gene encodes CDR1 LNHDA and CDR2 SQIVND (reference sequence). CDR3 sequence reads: CASSPMGTSVTGELFF. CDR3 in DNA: TGTGCCAGTAGTCCGATGGGGACTAGCGTTACCGGGGAGCTGTTTTTT.

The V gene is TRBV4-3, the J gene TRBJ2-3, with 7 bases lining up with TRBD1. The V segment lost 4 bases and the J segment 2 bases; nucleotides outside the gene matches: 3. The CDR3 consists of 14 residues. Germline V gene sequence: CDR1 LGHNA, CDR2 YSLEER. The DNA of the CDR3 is TGCGCCAGCAGCCTCGACAGGGCCACAGATACGCAGTATTTT. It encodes CASSLDRATDTQYF.